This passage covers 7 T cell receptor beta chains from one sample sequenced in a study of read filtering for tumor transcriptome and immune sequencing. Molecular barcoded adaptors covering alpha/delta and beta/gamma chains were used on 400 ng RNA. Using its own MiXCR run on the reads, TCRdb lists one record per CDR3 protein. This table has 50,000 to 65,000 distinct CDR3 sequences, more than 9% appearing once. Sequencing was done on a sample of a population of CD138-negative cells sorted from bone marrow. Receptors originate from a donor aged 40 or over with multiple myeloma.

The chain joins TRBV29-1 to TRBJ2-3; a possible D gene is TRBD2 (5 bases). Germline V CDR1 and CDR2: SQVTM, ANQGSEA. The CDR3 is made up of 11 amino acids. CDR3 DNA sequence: TGCGCCCGGGGATCGTCAGATACGCAGTATTTT. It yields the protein CARGSSDTQYF.

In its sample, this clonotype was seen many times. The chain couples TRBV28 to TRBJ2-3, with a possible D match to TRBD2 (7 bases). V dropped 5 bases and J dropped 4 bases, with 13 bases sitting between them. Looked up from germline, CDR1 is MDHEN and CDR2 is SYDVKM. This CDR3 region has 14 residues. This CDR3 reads CASSLGGASDTQYF. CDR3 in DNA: TGTGCCAGCAGTCTGGGGGGGGCCTCAGATACGCAGTATTTT.

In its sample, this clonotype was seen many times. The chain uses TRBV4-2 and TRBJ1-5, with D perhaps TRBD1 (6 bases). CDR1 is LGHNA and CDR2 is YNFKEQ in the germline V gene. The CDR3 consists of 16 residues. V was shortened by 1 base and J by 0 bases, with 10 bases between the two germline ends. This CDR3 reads CASSQGTDYSNQPQHF. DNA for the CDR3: TGTGCCAGCAGCCAAGGGACAGATTATAGCAATCAGCCCCAGCATTTT.

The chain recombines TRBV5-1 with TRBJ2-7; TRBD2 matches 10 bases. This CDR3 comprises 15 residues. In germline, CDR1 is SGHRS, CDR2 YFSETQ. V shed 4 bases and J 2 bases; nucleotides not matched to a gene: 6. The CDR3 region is CASSLRSGGPYEQYF. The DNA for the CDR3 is TGCGCCAGCAGCCTCCGTAGCGGGGGGCCCTACGAGCAGTACTTC. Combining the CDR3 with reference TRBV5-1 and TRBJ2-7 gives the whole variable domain KAGVTQTPRYLIKTRGQQVTLSCSPISGHRSVSWYQQTPGQGLQFLFEYFSETQRNKGNFPGRFSGRQFSNSRSEMNVSTLELGDSALYLCASSLRSGGPYEQYFGPGTRLTVT.

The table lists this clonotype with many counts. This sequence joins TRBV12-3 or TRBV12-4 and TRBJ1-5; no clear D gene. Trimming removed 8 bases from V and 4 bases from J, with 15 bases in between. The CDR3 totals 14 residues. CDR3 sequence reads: CASGGTEVNQPQHF. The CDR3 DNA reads TGTGCCAGCGGAGGCACAGAAGTAAATCAGCCCCAGCATTTT.

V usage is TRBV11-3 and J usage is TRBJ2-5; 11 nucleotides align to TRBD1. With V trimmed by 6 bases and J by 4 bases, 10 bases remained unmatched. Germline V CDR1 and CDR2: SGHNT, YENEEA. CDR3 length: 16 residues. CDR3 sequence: CASSLRWGQGGETQYF. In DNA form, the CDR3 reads TGTGCCAGCAGTTTAAGATGGGGACAGGGGGGAGAGACCCAGTACTTC.

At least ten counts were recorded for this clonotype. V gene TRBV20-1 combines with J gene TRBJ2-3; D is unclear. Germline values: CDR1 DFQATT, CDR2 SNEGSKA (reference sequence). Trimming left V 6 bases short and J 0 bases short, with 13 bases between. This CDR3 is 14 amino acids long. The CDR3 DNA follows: TGCAGTGCCCCGGCGGTTTTTAGCACAGATACGCAGTATTTT. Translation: CSAPAVFSTDTQYF.